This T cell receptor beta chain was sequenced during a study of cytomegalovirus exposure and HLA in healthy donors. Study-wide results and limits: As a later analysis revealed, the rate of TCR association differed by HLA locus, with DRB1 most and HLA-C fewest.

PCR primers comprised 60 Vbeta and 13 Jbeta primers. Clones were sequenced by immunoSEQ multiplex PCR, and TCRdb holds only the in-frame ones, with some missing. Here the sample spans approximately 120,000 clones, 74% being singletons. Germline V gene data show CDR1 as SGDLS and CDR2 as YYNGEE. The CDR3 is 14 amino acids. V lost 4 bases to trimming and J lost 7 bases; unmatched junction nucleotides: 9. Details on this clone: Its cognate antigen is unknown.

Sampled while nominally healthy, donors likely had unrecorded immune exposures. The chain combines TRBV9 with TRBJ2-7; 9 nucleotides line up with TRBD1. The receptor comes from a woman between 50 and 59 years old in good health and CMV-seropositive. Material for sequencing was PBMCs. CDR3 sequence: CASSPRTGDWEQYF. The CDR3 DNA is TGTGCCAGCAGCCCCCGGACAGGGGACTGGGAGCAGTACTTC.